This passage covers 32 T cell receptor beta chains from one sample sequenced in a study of cytomegalovirus exposure and HLA in healthy donors. Researchers ran the PCR with 60 Vbeta and 13 Jbeta primers. TCRdb's copy holds only in-frame clones and misses some; the assay was immunoSEQ multiplex PCR. The specimen's table records fewer than 130,000 clones. Sequencing was done on a sample of PBMCs. These receptors were taken from a man aged 45 to 65 in good health and CMV-seronegative.

V gene TRBV7-3 combines with J gene TRBJ2-2; 7 bases fit TRBD2. The CDR3 consists of 16 residues. CDR1 SGHTA and CDR2 FQGTGA come from the germline V gene. J gave up 4 bases and V 0 bases, and 5 bases lay outside the gene matches. The CDR3 region is CASSLTGTTSTGELFF. The CDR3 nucleotides are TGTGCCAGCAGCTTAACCGGGACTACCTCCACCGGGGAGCTGTTTTTT.

The rearrangement links TRBV10-1 to TRBJ1-1; weak D call: TRBD1 (6 bases). V was shortened by 10 bases and J by 1 base, with 13 bases between the two germline ends. Germline V gene lookup returns CDR1 WNHNN and CDR2 SYGVQD (reference sequence). CDR3 length equals 13 residues. The CDR3 spells CATKQGSNTEAFF. The CDR3 region has the DNA TGCGCCACTAAACAGGGATCGAACACTGAAGCTTTCTTT.

The V gene is TRBV7-9, the J gene TRBJ2-5, with TRBD1 matching 7 bases. The V gene end was trimmed by 3 bases and the J gene end by 5 bases; junction bases not matched to a gene: 9. CDR3 length equals 15 residues. CDR1 is SEHNR and CDR2 is FQNEAQ in the germline V gene (reference sequence). CDR3 bases: TGTGCCAGCAGCTTTACCGGGACAGACGTGGAGACCCAGTACTTC. Its protein product is CASSFTGTDVETQYF.

The chain recombines TRBV11-2 with TRBJ1-2; D gene unclear. Germline-derived CDR1 and CDR2 are SGHAT and FQNNGV. V lost 0 bases, J lost 0 bases, and 14 bases lay in between. The CDR3 sequence is 17 residues long. The CDR3 is CASSLDPHTLPNYGYTF. CDR3 bases: TGTGCCAGCAGCTTAGATCCCCACACATTGCCTAACTATGGCTACACCTTC.

This chain links TRBV19 with TRBJ1-1; D is uncertain. The V gene's germline CDR1 is LNHDA and CDR2 SQIVND (reference sequence). Deletions cut 9 bases from V and 5 bases from J, with 19 bases between. The CDR3 runs to 14 residues. As DNA, the CDR3 is TGTGCCAGCCACACTAGGGCCAGAGGGACTGAAGCTTTCTTT. Protein sequence: CASHTRARGTEAFF.

V usage is TRBV7-2 and J usage is TRBJ2-5, with 7 bases aligning to TRBD2. This CDR3 has 14 amino acids. Germline CDR1 reads SGHTA; CDR2 reads FQGNSA. V was clipped by 5 bases and J by 5 bases; unmatched bases: 8. The CDR3 DNA sequence: TGTGCCAGCAGCCAATCGGGAGGTCCGGAGACCCAGTACTTC. This translates into CASSQSGGPETQYF.

The rearrangement links TRBV19 to TRBJ1-5; D perhaps matches TRBD1 (6 bases). The germline V gene encodes CDR1 LNHDA and CDR2 SQIVND (reference sequence). With 3 bases removed from V and 2 bases from J, the gap between germline ends came to 14 bases. This CDR3 has 16 residues. The CDR3 loop is CASSIVLGAGNQPQHF. The DNA for the CDR3 is TGTGCCAGTAGTATTGTCCTGGGGGCGGGCAATCAGCCCCAGCATTTT.

The CDR3 DNA reads as TGTGCCAGCAGCTCCTTCCGGGGGGCCAACACTGAAGCTTTCTTT. Encoded protein: CASSSFRGANTEAFF. V and J are TRBV7-9 and TRBJ1-1; possibly TRBD1 for D (6 bases). The CDR3 consists of 15 residues. Trimming pared 4 bases from V and 2 bases from J, leaving 14 bases between. In germline, CDR1 is SEHNR, CDR2 FQNEAQ (reference sequence).

DNA of the CDR3: TGCGCCAGCAGCCAGCGGACTAGCGGGTCCTACGAGCAGTACTTC. Translated, it gives CASSQRTSGSYEQYF. J is TRBJ2-7 and V is TRBV5-1; 11 bases match TRBD2. The trim removed 4 bases at V and 1 base at J, leaving 4 bases unmatched. The CDR3 covers 15 residues. CDR1 is SGHRS and CDR2 is YFSETQ in the germline V gene.

The chain uses TRBV19 and TRBJ1-4; 8 bases are shared with TRBD1. The germline V gene has CDR1 LNHDA and CDR2 SQIVND (reference sequence). The V and J ends lost 5 bases and 7 bases, in that order; junction bases with no gene match: 6. The CDR3 is made up of 14 amino acids. The CDR3 reads CASSDQGAGEKLFF. For the CDR3, the DNA is TGTGCCAGTAGTGACCAGGGGGCCGGTGAAAAACTGTTTTTT.

The genes are TRBV11-2 and TRBJ2-1; 9 bases match TRBD2. The CDR3 consists of 13 residues. CDR1 and CDR2 from the germline V gene are SGHAT and FQNNGV. Germline trimming cut 5 bases from V and 8 bases from J; bases unmatched to any gene: 4. CDR3 in DNA: TGTGCCAGCAGCCTCGGGACTAGCCATGAGCAGTTCTTC. This encodes CASSLGTSHEQFF. The full variable domain, its missing parts supplied by reference TRBV11-2 and TRBJ2-1, is EAGVAQSPRYKIIEKRQSVAFWCNPISGHATLYWYQQILGQGPKLLIQFQNNGVVDDSQLPKDRFSAERLKGVDSTLKIQPAKLEDSAVYLCASSLGTSHEQFFGPGTRLTVL.

CDR3 nucleotides: TGCGCCAGCAGTTATTACTTGTTAGATACGCAGTATTTT. Protein product: CASSYYLLDTQYF. The V call is TRBV10-1, the J call TRBJ2-3, with D unresolved. Germline V gene data show CDR1 as WNHNN and CDR2 as SYGVQD (reference sequence). Trimming removed 5 bases from V and 5 bases from J, with 11 bases in between. This CDR3 is 13 amino acids long.

The gene calls are TRBV4-1 and TRBJ2-2, with TRBD1 as a possible D gene (6 bases). Trimming took 1 base from V and 0 from J, leaving 15 bases between them. From germline, CDR1 is MGHRA and CDR2 YSYEKL. The CDR3 extends over 18 amino acids. As DNA, the CDR3 is TGCGCCAGCAGCCAAGCTCGGGACACACCTTCGAACACCGGGGAGCTGTTTTTT. It translates to CASSQARDTPSNTGELFF.

The chain couples TRBV5-6 to TRBJ1-1, with D unclear. This CDR3 contains 14 residues. Trimming stripped 5 bases from V and 4 bases from J, with 15 bases between. The germline gives CDR1 SGHDT, CDR2 YYEEEE. The CDR3 reads CASSPGSWGTEAFF. As DNA, the CDR3 is TGTGCCAGCAGTCCGGGGTCCTGGGGCACTGAAGCTTTCTTT.

The chain couples TRBV6-6 to TRBJ2-1, with a possible D match to TRBD2 (7 bases). Germline V gene sequence: CDR1 MNHNY, CDR2 SVGAGI (reference sequence). This CDR3 is built from 12 residues. Trimming took off 7 bases at V and 11 bases at J, with 15 bases between the two ends. CDR3 DNA: TGTGCCAGCACCTTACAGGGACTACAGCAGTTCTTC. Translation gives CASTLQGLQQFF.

This chain joins TRBV7-2 and TRBJ2-7, with TRBD2 matching over 11 bases. CDR1 SGHTA and CDR2 FQGNSA come from the germline V gene. This CDR3 contains 17 residues. V trimming: 5 bases; J trimming: 1 base; junction bases outside the gene matches: 10. CDR3 region: CASSRALTSGGSYEQYF. In DNA, the CDR3 is TGTGCCAGCAGCCGGGCGCTTACTAGCGGGGGTTCCTACGAGCAGTACTTC.

The chain employs TRBV19 and TRBJ1-6; 7 nucleotides line up with TRBD1. CDR3 length: 16 amino acids. V trimming: 7 bases; J trimming: 6 bases; junction bases outside the gene matches: 12. Germline-derived CDR1 and CDR2 are LNHDA and SQIVND (reference sequence). CDR3 region: CASTGTADSPNSPLHF. The CDR3 DNA reads as TGTGCCAGTACCGGGACAGCCGACTCCCCTAATTCACCCCTCCACTTT.

J is TRBJ1-2 and V is TRBV7-9, with TRBD1 matching 9 bases. V was clipped by 4 bases and J by 4 bases; unmatched bases: 4. The CDR3 spans 14 residues. Germline V gives CDR1 SEHNR, CDR2 FQNEAQ (reference sequence). The CDR3 sequence: CASSWDRAGYGYTF. The CDR3 bases are TGTGCCAGCAGCTGGGACAGGGCGGGCTATGGCTACACCTTC.

J is TRBJ1-2 and V is TRBV6-1, with 11 bases lining up with TRBD1. In germline, CDR1 is MNHNS, CDR2 SASEGT. The CDR3 loop spans 14 amino acids. The ends lost 6 bases at V and 8 bases at J; junction bases unmatched: 8. CDR3 in amino acids: CASSRDRGFEGYTF. CDR3 bases: TGTGCCAGCAGCCGGGACAGGGGGTTTGAAGGCTACACCTTC.

This sequence joins TRBV4-1 and TRBJ1-4; weak D call: TRBD1 (5 bases). Trimming left V 8 bases short and J 8 bases short, with 18 bases between. Germline CDR1 MGHRA, CDR2 YSYEKL. The CDR3 totals 14 residues. CDR3 coding DNA: TGCGCCAGCTCGCGGGGGGGAATGCGAGAAAAACTGTTTTTT. Protein product: CASSRGGMREKLFF.

The rearrangement joins TRBV10-3 to TRBJ1-1; D remains ambiguous. CDR1 and CDR2 from the germline V gene are ENHRY and SYGVKD. The V end was cut by 0 bases, the J end by 5 bases, with 4 bases between. The length of the CDR3 is 12 residues. In DNA, the CDR3 is TGTGCCATCAGTGAGTCTCGGACTGAAGCTTTCTTT. Residues: CAISESRTEAFF.

The CDR3 DNA reads as TGTGCCAGCAGCAAAGCACCGGGACTAGCCCCCTACAATGAGCAGTTCTTC. It translates to CASSKAPGLAPYNEQFF. The chain employs TRBV7-2 and TRBJ2-1; 9 nucleotides match TRBD2. After removal of 5 bases from V and 2 bases from J, the junction contained 10 bases not matched to a gene. This CDR3 contains 17 residues. In germline, CDR1 is SGHTA, CDR2 FQGNSA.

V usage is TRBV15 and J usage is TRBJ2-1; maybe TRBD2 (6 bases). The CDR3 runs to 14 residues. Germline values: CDR1 LNHNV, CDR2 YYDKDF (reference sequence). V was clipped by 0 bases and J by 8 bases, with 11 bases between them. CDR3 sequence reads: CATSRDSAGHEQFF. In DNA, the CDR3 is TGTGCCACCAGCAGAGATTCCGCGGGGCATGAGCAGTTCTTC.

V is TRBV7-2 and J is TRBJ1-5; D possibly corresponds to TRBD1 (6 bases). Germline-derived CDR1 and CDR2 are SGHTA and FQGNSA. V was trimmed by 8 bases and J by 6 bases, leaving 23 bases between them. The CDR3 is made up of 16 amino acids. CDR3 DNA sequence: TGTGCCAGCGGCACTCCGTTGGGGGCGGGAGGTCAGCCCCAGCATTTT. Amino acids: CASGTPLGAGGQPQHF.

This rearrangement joins TRBV7-3 to TRBJ2-7; the D gene is possibly TRBD1 (8 bases). Germline values: CDR1 SGHTA, CDR2 FQGTGA. V was trimmed by 5 bases and J by 3 bases, leaving 14 bases between them. This CDR3 contains 14 residues. CDR3 in amino acids: CASSKQGGNYEQYF. The CDR3 DNA reads as TGTGCCAGCAGCAAACAGGGGGGGAACTACGAGCAGTACTTC.

The chain carries TRBV9 and TRBJ2-6, with D uncertain. Trimming removed 7 bases from V and 1 base from J, with 3 bases in between. The CDR3 spans 12 residues. Germline CDR1 and CDR2: SGDLS and YYNGEE. CDR3 DNA: TGTGCCAGCCTTTCTGGGGCCAACGTCCTGACTTTC. Protein: CASLSGANVLTF.

The gene calls are TRBV4-2 and TRBJ2-1, with D perhaps matching TRBD2 (5 bases). Trimming cost V 0 bases and J 4 bases, with 13 bases left between them. This CDR3 has 16 residues. The germline CDR1 and CDR2 sequences are LGHNA and YNFKEQ. The CDR3 spells CASSQDPATIYNEQFF. The CDR3 DNA sequence: TGTGCCAGCAGCCAAGATCCAGCGACTATATACAATGAGCAGTTCTTC.

J is TRBJ2-5 and V is TRBV7-9; D is possibly TRBD1 (7 bases). Between the trimmed V and J ends, which lost 4 bases and 5 bases, there was a span of 17 bases. The CDR3 sequence is 15 residues long. Germline lookup yields CDR1 SEHNR and CDR2 FQNEAQ (reference sequence). The CDR3 is CASSSYRGGGETQYF. CDR3 in DNA: TGTGCCAGCAGCTCTTACAGGGGAGGTGGGGAGACCCAGTACTTC.

V gene TRBV5-1 combines with J gene TRBJ2-1; D might be TRBD2 (5 bases). CDR1 and CDR2 (germline): SGHRS, YFSETQ. CDR3 size: 15 residues. Trimming shortened V by 4 bases and J by 7 bases, and 18 bases separated the two germline ends. The chain's CDR3 is CASSPNSGLGNEQFF. DNA for the CDR3: TGCGCCAGCAGCCCTAACTCGGGATTAGGGAATGAGCAGTTCTTC.

This chain connects TRBV27 to TRBJ2-2; 10 nucleotides agree with TRBD2. V was clipped by 6 bases and J by 5 bases; unmatched bases: 15. The CDR3 totals 18 residues. Germline assignment: CDR1 MNHEY and CDR2 SMNVEV (reference sequence). Here the CDR3 DNA reads TGTGCCAGCAGCCTAAAAGTTAGCGGGGGGCTGGGTACCGGGGAGCTGTTTTTT. It specifies CASSLKVSGGLGTGELFF.

The chain couples TRBV18 to TRBJ2-5; 7 nucleotides line up with TRBD1. V lost 2 bases, J lost 5 bases, and 2 bases stayed unmatched. The CDR3 sequence is 13 residues long. The V gene's germline CDR1 is KGHSH and CDR2 LQKENI. CDR3 residues: CASSPIQGETQYF. CDR3 DNA sequence: TGTGCCAGCTCACCAATACAGGGGGAGACCCAGTACTTC.

The DNA for the CDR3 is TGTGCCAGCAGAACAGGGTTCGGCACTGAAGCTTTCTTT. Amino acids: CASRTGFGTEAFF. The V and J genes are TRBV11-3 and TRBJ1-1; D might be TRBD1 (6 bases). Germline V gene lookup returns CDR1 SGHNT and CDR2 YENEEA. V was cut by 6 bases and J by 4 bases, with 12 bases left in between. This CDR3 has 13 amino acids.